This TCR beta chain was identified in a study of blood T cell repertoires in COVID-19. Overall study: Samples representing acute and convalescent COVID-19 were sourced from the United States, Italy and Spain. Nucleic acid was either cDNA or gDNA, and it came from T cells, B-cell-depleted T cells, or PBMCs.

As handled by the study authors: For nucleated cells, counts were estimated from reference gene primer amplification. Repertoires were generated with immunoSEQ multiplex PCR, while TCRdb's copy carries only in-frame clones and drops some. V and J calls and clone size are given by that table; D and trimming were obtained from the DNA. The sample yields around 140,000 clones, roughly 89% seen once. The sample consisted of peripheral blood. The sequence was obtained from a man aged 50 or older with active or convalescent COVID-19.

CDR3 coding DNA: TGTGCCAGCAGTCTCACTGTCGGGGAGCTGTTTTTT. Amino acids: CASSLTVGELFF. The V gene is TRBV27, the J gene TRBJ2-2; unclear D gene. The CDR3 is 12 residues long. Germline CDR1 MNHEY, CDR2 SMNVEV (reference sequence). V lost 5 bases to trimming and J lost 7 bases, with 8 bases between them.